This T cell receptor beta chain was sequenced for a study of blood T cell repertoires in COVID-19. On the study more broadly: The study drew acute and convalescent COVID-19 samples from the United States, Italy and Spain.

Trimming cost V 1 base and J 5 bases; bases outside gene matches: 10. This CDR3 is 18 amino acids long. CDR1 SGHAT and CDR2 FQNNGV come from the germline V gene. Libraries were prepared by immunoSEQ multiplex PCR; TCRdb keeps only in-frame clonotypes and omits some of them. The table has hundreds of thousands of clones, roughly 86% seen once. This chain links TRBV11-2 with TRBJ2-5; 13 nucleotides match TRBD2. This sequence was found in a young woman who had recovered from COVID-19. The sample taken for sequencing was PBMCs or T cells enriched from blood (not recorded which). The CDR3 here is CASSLVPPGLAGWETQYF. The CDR3 DNA is TGTGCCAGCAGCTTAGTTCCGCCGGGACTAGCGGGATGGGAGACCCAGTACTTC.